This T cell receptor (beta chain) derives from a study of CD8 T cells in Susac syndrome. It was with random hexamers that roughly 0.45 to 1 ug RNA was reverse transcribed. TCRdb reprocessed the immunoSEQ multiplex PCR reads via MiXCR and lists one record per CDR3 protein. This table holds about 130,000 distinct CDR3 sequences, roughly 94% found once. This TCR was sampled from a human donor with multiple sclerosis. Sequencing was done on a sample of CD4+ T cells from PBMCs.

Written as DNA, the CDR3 is TGTGCCAGCAGCTTAAACACCGCGACCTACGAGCAGTACTTC. It yields the protein CASSLNTATYEQYF. The chain joins TRBV13 to TRBJ2-7; unclear D gene. Germline V gene data show CDR1 as PRHDT and CDR2 as FYEKMQ (reference sequence). The ends were cut back, 2 bases at V and 2 bases at J, with 10 bases in the middle. The CDR3 sequence is 14 residues long. The whole variable domain, remainder taken from reference TRBV13 and TRBJ2-7, is AAGVIQSPRHLIKEKRETATLKCYPIPRHDTVYWYQQGPGQDPQFLISFYEKMQSDKGSIPDRFSAQQFSDYHSELNMSSLELGDSALYFCASSLNTATYEQYFGPGTRLTVT.